Listed here are 8 T cell receptor beta chains from one sample, sequenced in a study of T cells in Graves' hyperthyroidism and ophthalmopathy. Amplification yielded TCR beta CDR3 regions, with RNA transcripts as the source. The study used the HTBI primer set for a first-round RT-PCR of the TCR CDR3. TCRdb ran MiXCR on the multiplex PCR reads and lists one entry per CDR3 protein. The sample lists under 400,000 distinct CDR3 sequences; roughly 17% were seen once. The sequencing sample was made of blood. These receptors all come from a young man with Graves' hyperthyroidism.

This clonotype was picked up many times. Written as DNA, the CDR3 is TGTGCCAGCAGCCTTCTAATTAGCGGGAGGGCTGGCACAGATACGCAGTATTTT. Its protein product is CASSLLISGRAGTDTQYF. V usage is TRBV7-2 and J usage is TRBJ2-3; 11 bases are shared with TRBD2. The CDR3 totals 18 residues. V lost 5 bases, J lost 1 base, and 11 bases stayed unmatched. The germline V gene encodes CDR1 SGHTA and CDR2 FQGNSA.

This clonotype was picked up a small number of times. V is TRBV28 and J is TRBJ2-7; TRBD2 agrees at 9 bases. Trimming removed 8 bases from V and 0 bases from J; junction bases left unmatched: 11. Looked up from germline, CDR1 is MDHEN and CDR2 is SYDVKM. The CDR3 has 16 amino acids. Here the CDR3 reads CASAPRGAGGSYEQYF. The CDR3 DNA reads TGTGCCAGCGCCCCACGGGGAGCGGGAGGCTCCTACGAGCAGTACTTC. Together with reference TRBV28 and TRBJ2-7, the CDR3 gives the full variable domain: DVKVTQSSRYLVKRTGEKVFLECVQDMDHENMFWYRQDPGLGLRLIYFSYDVKMKEKGDIPEGYSVSREKKERFSLILESASTNQTSMYLCASAPRGAGGSYEQYFGPGTRLTVT.

In its sample, this clonotype was seen many times. It may be a read error: a sequence one base away is much more abundant. The chain couples TRBV6-1 to TRBJ2-6; D is uncertain. The CDR3 spans 15 residues. V was shortened by 1 base and J by 0 bases, with 4 bases between the two germline ends. Germline V gene data show CDR1 as MNHNS and CDR2 as SASEGT. The CDR3 is CASSEGGSGANVLTF. As DNA, the CDR3 is TGTGCCAGCAGTGAAGGGGGCTCTGGGGCCAACGTCCTGACTTTC.

The table lists this clonotype with many counts. In nucleotides, the CDR3 is TGTGCCAGCAGCTTACTAGCGGGAGCTCCAAAGACCCAGTACTTC. Translating gives CASSLLAGAPKTQYF. The rearrangement joins TRBV2 to TRBJ2-5; TRBD2 agrees at 11 bases. The CDR3 consists of 15 residues. The V segment lost 6 bases and the J segment 6 bases; nucleotides outside the gene matches: 9. Germline V gene data show CDR1 as SNHLY and CDR2 as FYNNEI.

At least ten counts were recorded for this clonotype. The genes are TRBV5-5 and TRBJ2-3; possible D gene TRBD1, 6 bases. From germline, CDR1 is SGHKS and CDR2 YYEKEE (reference sequence). V was trimmed by 1 base and J by 2 bases, leaving 11 bases between them. This CDR3 has 15 residues. CDR3 in amino acids: CASSLTGWNTDTQYF. For the CDR3, the DNA is TGTGCCAGCAGCTTGACAGGGTGGAACACAGATACGCAGTATTTT.

This clonotype was seen more than once but under ten times. The gene calls are TRBV20-1 and TRBJ2-2; perhaps TRBD2 as D (5 bases). This CDR3 comprises 14 residues. V shed 2 bases and J shed 8 bases, with 15 bases lying between them. The germline gives CDR1 DFQATT, CDR2 SNEGSKA (reference sequence). CDR3 bases: TGCAGTGCTAGAAAGGAGGAGATTGGGGGGGAGCTGTTTTTT. Residues: CSARKEEIGGELFF.

This clonotype was detected only a few times. The genes are TRBV5-1 and TRBJ1-3; D not certain. V was shortened by 7 bases and J by 4 bases, with 6 bases between the two germline ends. The CDR3 is 11 amino acids. In germline, CDR1 is SGHRS, CDR2 YFSETQ. In nucleotides, the CDR3 is TGCGCCAGCTCCGTGGGAAACACCATATATTTT. This gives the protein CASSVGNTIYF.

This clonotype was recorded many times. The chain recombines TRBV28 with TRBJ1-5; D is ambiguous. The CDR3 length is 14 residues. With 3 bases removed from V and 3 bases from J, the gap between germline ends came to 9 bases. CDR1 MDHEN and CDR2 SYDVKM come from the germline V gene. In nucleotides, the CDR3 is TGTGCCAGCAGTTTTACCGGGGACAATCAGCCCCAGCATTTT. Translation: CASSFTGDNQPQHF.